This T cell receptor beta chain was sequenced for a study of CD8+ T cells in alopecia areata. Treatment defined: oral pan-JAK inhibitor, 5-10 mg twice daily. The CDR3 loop spans 13 amino acids. Germline trimming cut 8 bases from V and 4 bases from J; bases unmatched to any gene: 9. Germline values: CDR1 SQVTM, CDR2 ANQGSEA. As the sequencing template, cDNA was produced by extracting RNA and reverse transcribing it. TCRdb's copy holds only in-frame clones and misses some; the assay was immunoSEQ multiplex PCR. The sample consists of around 120,000 clones, roughly 57% of them appearing once. Sequences were derived from CD4+ T cells sorted from blood, sampled at week 4, from a patient treated with tofacitinib. The chain is built from TRBV29-1 and TRBJ1-1; 8 positions agree with TRBD1. The sequence derives from a human donor with alopecia areata. The CDR3: CSFTGGFSTEAFF. CDR3 DNA: TGCAGCTTTACAGGGGGTTTTAGCACTGAAGCTTTCTTT.